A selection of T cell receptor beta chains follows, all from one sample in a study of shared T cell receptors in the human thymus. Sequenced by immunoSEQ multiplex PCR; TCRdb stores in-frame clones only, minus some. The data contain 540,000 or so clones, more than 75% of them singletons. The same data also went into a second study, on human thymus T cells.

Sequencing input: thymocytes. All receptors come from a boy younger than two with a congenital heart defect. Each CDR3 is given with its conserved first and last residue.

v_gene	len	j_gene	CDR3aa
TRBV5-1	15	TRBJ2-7	CASSLRLGSSYEQYF
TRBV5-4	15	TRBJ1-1	CASSSKRQLNTEAFF
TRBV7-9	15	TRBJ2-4	CASSLGRLAKNIQYF
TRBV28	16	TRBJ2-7	CASSPLTGRLLDEQYF
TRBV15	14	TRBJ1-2	CATSPRWGGQGYTF
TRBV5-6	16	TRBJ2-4	CASSLMDSLAKNIQYF
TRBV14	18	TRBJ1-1	CASSQSVRGGETNTEAFF
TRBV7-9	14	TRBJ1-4	CASSPDRANEKLFF
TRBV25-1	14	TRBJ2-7	CASSPSSPCDEQYF
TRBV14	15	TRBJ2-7	CASSPQDRVDYEQYF
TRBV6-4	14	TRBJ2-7	CASSVFYGDYEQYF
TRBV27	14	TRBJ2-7	CASSPSGRSDEQYF
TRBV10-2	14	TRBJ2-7	CASRSGGRAYEQYF
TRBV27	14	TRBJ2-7	CASSLFPKHYEQYF
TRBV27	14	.	CASSQGQRFYEQYF
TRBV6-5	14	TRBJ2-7	CASTSLAGTYEQYF
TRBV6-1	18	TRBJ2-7	CASSEASGKTEVHYEQYF
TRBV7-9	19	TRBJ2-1	CASSLGRGLAGGLDNEQFF
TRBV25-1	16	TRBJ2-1	CASSFRSSGRGNEQFF
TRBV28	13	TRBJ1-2	CASRQTGAYGYTF
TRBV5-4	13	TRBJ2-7	CASSRGSGVEQYF
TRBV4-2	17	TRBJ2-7	CASSQVSLTSGSREQYF
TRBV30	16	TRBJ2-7	CAWSAAGNPGGYEQYF
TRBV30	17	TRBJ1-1	CAWSVAKRSGLPYEAFF